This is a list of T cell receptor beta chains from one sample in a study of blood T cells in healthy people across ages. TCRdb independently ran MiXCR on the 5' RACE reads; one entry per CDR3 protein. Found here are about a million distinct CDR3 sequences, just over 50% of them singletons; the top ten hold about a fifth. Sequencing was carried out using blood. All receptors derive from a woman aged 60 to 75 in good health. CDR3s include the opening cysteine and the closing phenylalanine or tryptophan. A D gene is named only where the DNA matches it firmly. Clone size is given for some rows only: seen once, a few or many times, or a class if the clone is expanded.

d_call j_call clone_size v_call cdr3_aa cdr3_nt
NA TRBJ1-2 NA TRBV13 CASSLLRGGRYGYTF TGTGCCAGCAGCTTACTCAGGGGAGGCCGCTATGGCTACACCTTC
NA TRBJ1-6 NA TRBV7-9 CASGEGEGSPLHF TGTGCCAGCGGAGAGGGAGAAGGTTCACCCCTCCACTTT
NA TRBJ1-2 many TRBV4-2 CASSQDRVGRVIYGYTF TGTGCCAGCAGCCAAGATCGGGTGGGCAGGGTCATCTATGGCTACACCTTC
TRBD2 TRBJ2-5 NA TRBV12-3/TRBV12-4 CASTRSGWEQYF TGTGCCAGCACCCGTAGCGGGTGGGAGCAGTACTTC
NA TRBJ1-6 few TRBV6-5 CASNDNGYNSPLHF TGTGCCAGCAATGATAACGGGTATAATTCACCCCTCCACTTT
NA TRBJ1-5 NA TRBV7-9 CASSSGGNQPQHF TGTGCCAGCAGCTCTGGGGGCAATCAGCCCCAGCATTTT
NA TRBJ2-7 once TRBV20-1 CSARTRGPFYEQYF TGCAGTGCTAGAACACGGGGCCCTTTCTACGAGCAGTACTTC
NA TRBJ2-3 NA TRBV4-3 CASSQDTLRDTQYF TGCGCCAGCAGCCAAGATACCCTAAGAGATACGCAGTATTTT
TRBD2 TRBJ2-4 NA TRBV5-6 CASSLVGASGSVYNEQYF TGTGCCAGCAGCTTGGTTGGGGCTAGCGGGAGTGTGTACAATGAGCAGTACTTC
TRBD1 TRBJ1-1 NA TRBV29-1 CSVVGLAGGRGAEAFF TGCAGCGTTGTTGGGCTGGCAGGGGGCCGAGGGGCTGAAGCTTTCTTT
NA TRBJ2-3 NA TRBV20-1 CSANPPADPSTDTQYF TGCAGTGCTAACCCCCCGGCGGACCCGAGCACAGATACGCAGTATTTT
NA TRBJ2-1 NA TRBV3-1 CASSITRSPEQFF TGTGCCAGCAGCATCACCCGAAGTCCTGAGCAGTTCTTC
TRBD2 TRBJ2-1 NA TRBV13 CAGSLSLAGVSEQFF TGTGCCGGCAGCTTAAGCCTAGCGGGAGTAAGTGAGCAGTTCTTC
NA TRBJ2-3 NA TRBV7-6 CASSLSGRPRADTQYF TGTGCCAGCAGCTTATCGGGTAGGCCCCGGGCAGATACGCAGTATTTT
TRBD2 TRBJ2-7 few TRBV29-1 CSVLAGVNEQYF TGCAGCGTCTTAGCGGGAGTGAACGAGCAGTACTTC
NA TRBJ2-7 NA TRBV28 CASSLTPNYEQYF TGTGCCAGCAGTTTGACCCCAAACTACGAGCAGTACTTC
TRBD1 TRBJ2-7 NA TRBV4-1 CASSQRDRGYEQYF TGCGCCAGCAGCCAAAGGGACAGGGGCTACGAGCAGTACTTC
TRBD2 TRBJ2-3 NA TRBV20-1 CSAPAGVEDTQYF TGCAGTGCCCCAGCGGGAGTGGAAGATACGCAGTATTTT
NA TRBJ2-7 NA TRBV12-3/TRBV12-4 CASSLYVGYEQYF TGTGCCAGCAGTTTATATGTGGGCTACGAGCAGTACTTC
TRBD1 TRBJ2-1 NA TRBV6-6 CASSYLRTGTARDEQFF TGTGCCAGCAGTTACCTTAGGACCGGGACAGCTAGAGATGAGCAGTTCTTC
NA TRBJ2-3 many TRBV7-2 CASSLGPDTQYF TGTGCCAGCAGCTTAGGTCCAGATACGCAGTATTTT
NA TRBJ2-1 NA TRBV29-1 CSVERASADGGFF TGCAGCGTTGAACGGGCCTCAGCGGACGGGGGGTTCTTC